Listed here are 15 T cell receptor beta chains from one sample, sequenced in a study of STAT5B mutations in CD4+ large granular lymphocyte leukemia. This table comes from immunoSEQ multiplex PCR, and its TCRdb copy is limited to in-frame clones, with some not included. Of 35,000 or so clones listed, approximately 90% are singletons. The sequencing input was CD4+ T cells from blood buffy coats. The receptors here all came from a human donor in good health.

The chain is built from TRBV4-1 and TRBJ2-5; the D is unclear. Germline V gene lookup returns CDR1 MGHRA and CDR2 YSYEKL. V was shortened by 1 base and J by 4 bases, with 10 bases between the two germline ends. The CDR3 is 14 residues long. DNA of the CDR3: TGCGCCAGCAGCCAAGTTGCTACTATAGAGACCCAGTACTTC. This gives the protein CASSQVATIETQYF.

This sequence joins TRBV9 and TRBJ1-3, with D possibly matching TRBD1 (6 bases). CDR3 length: 16 amino acids. CDR1 is SGDLS and CDR2 is YYNGEE in the germline V gene. V was shortened by 3 bases and J by 1 base, with 14 bases between the two germline ends. The CDR3 loop is CASSEGQGLSGNTIYF. The CDR3 DNA follows: TGTGCCAGCAGCGAGGGTCAGGGGCTTTCTGGAAACACCATATATTTT.

The chain couples TRBV9 to TRBJ1-3; weak D call: TRBD1 (5 bases). The CDR3 totals 14 residues. V shed 1 base and J shed 9 bases, with 14 bases lying between them. Per the germline V gene, CDR1 is SGDLS and CDR2 is YYNGEE. CDR3 nucleotides: TGTGCCAGCAGCGTATCGGAGCTTAGGGGCACCATATATTTT. Its translation: CASSVSELRGTIYF.

The genes are TRBV2 and TRBJ2-7; D is perhaps TRBD1 (6 bases). Germline lookup yields CDR1 SNHLY and CDR2 FYNNEI. This CDR3 has 11 amino acids. V lost 10 bases and J lost 3, with 10 bases in between. This CDR3 reads CANSDSYEQYF. CDR3 DNA sequence: TGTGCCAATTCGGACAGCTACGAGCAGTACTTC.

This rearrangement joins TRBV5-8 to TRBJ2-5; D might be TRBD2 (6 bases). There are 15 residues in the CDR3. Germline V gives CDR1 SGHTS, CDR2 YDEGEE. V was pared by 4 bases and J by 4 bases, with 17 bases between. The CDR3 loop reads CASSSRRLEGETQYF. The CDR3 DNA reads as TGTGCCAGCAGCAGCCGACGACTAGAGGGAGAGACCCAGTACTTC.

V and J are TRBV2 and TRBJ2-7; 9 nucleotides match TRBD2. The V segment lost 3 bases and the J segment 1 base; nucleotides outside the gene matches: 16. Per germline, CDR1 SNHLY and CDR2 FYNNEI. There are 19 residues in the CDR3. The CDR3 reads CASSEGLAGWLGGSYEQYF. The CDR3, as DNA: TGTGCCAGCAGTGAGGGCCTAGCGGGATGGCTGGGGGGATCCTACGAGCAGTACTTC.

This rearrangement joins TRBV5-1 to TRBJ1-2; TRBD1 might be the D (5 bases). This CDR3 has 16 residues. Germline CDR1 is SGHRS and CDR2 is YFSETQ. Between the trimmed V and J ends, which lost 1 base and 4 bases, there was a span of 17 bases. CDR3 DNA sequence: TGCGCCAGCAGCTTGACCTCCGGCCAGGGCCCCTATGGCTACACCTTC. Translating it yields CASSLTSGQGPYGYTF.

The chain recombines TRBV9 with TRBJ2-1, with TRBD2 matching 13 bases. V trimming: 4 bases; J trimming: 4 bases; junction bases outside the gene matches: 8. Per germline, CDR1 SGDLS and CDR2 YYNGEE. The CDR3 is made up of 17 amino acids. The CDR3: CASSTSGGASLYNEQFF. The CDR3, as DNA: TGTGCCAGCAGCACTAGCGGGGGGGCCTCCCTTTACAATGAGCAGTTCTTC.

This chain links TRBV7-8 with TRBJ2-7; no clear D. Trimming took 3 bases from V and 1 from J, leaving 19 bases between them. The CDR3 has 17 residues. Germline V gives CDR1 SGHVS, CDR2 FQNEAQ. This CDR3 is CASSLRPPSRSSYEQYF. CDR3 bases: TGTGCCAGCAGCTTGCGGCCCCCATCCAGGAGTTCCTACGAGCAGTACTTC.

The chain is built from TRBV5-6 and TRBJ1-4; a possible D gene is TRBD1 (5 bases). The CDR3 is made up of 16 amino acids. The germline V and J ends were trimmed by 2 bases and 11 bases, with 22 bases remaining between them. Germline CDR1 is SGHDT and CDR2 is YYEEEE. CDR3 sequence: CASSFQTGRGVGKLFF. The CDR3 region has the DNA TGTGCCAGCAGCTTTCAGACGGGGCGCGGGGTAGGGAAACTGTTTTTT.

In its sample, this clone was seen once. The chain combines TRBV6-6 with TRBJ1-1; D is unresolved. Germline V gene lookup returns CDR1 MNHNY and CDR2 SVGAGI (reference sequence). The CDR3 loop spans 12 amino acids. V dropped 2 bases and J dropped 7 bases, with 8 bases sitting between them. CDR3 residues: CASSYLYYEAFF. The CDR3, as DNA: TGTGCCAGCAGTTACCTGTATTATGAAGCTTTCTTT.

This rearrangement joins TRBV6-4 to TRBJ1-1; possibly TRBD1 for D (6 bases). Germline V lookup: CDR1 MRHNA, CDR2 SNTAGT. Trimming took off 5 bases at V and 5 bases at J, with 18 bases between the two ends. The CDR3 length is 15 residues. CDR3 region: CASSPTWGARTEAFF. The CDR3, as DNA: TGTGCCAGCAGTCCCACGTGGGGGGCGCGGACTGAAGCTTTCTTT.

The chain has TRBV5-8 and TRBJ2-7, with TRBD2 matching over 10 bases. CDR1 and CDR2 from the germline V gene are SGHTS and YDEGEE. The CDR3 is made up of 17 amino acids. Trimming cost V 2 bases and J 4 bases; bases outside gene matches: 12. CDR3 DNA: TGTGCCAGCAGCTTTACGCGGCTAGCGGGGGATTGGTACGAGCAGTACTTC. Its translation: CASSFTRLAGDWYEQYF.

The DNA of the CDR3 is TGTGCCAGTAGTATTGCTCCCTGGCAAGAGACCCAGTACTTC. Encoded protein: CASSIAPWQETQYF. V usage is TRBV19 and J usage is TRBJ2-5; D is ambiguous. V lost 3 bases and J lost 2, with 10 bases in between. The CDR3 sequence is 14 residues long. The germline gives CDR1 LNHDA, CDR2 SQIVND (reference sequence).

This clone was counted only a few times. This chain links TRBV11-1 with TRBJ1-1; D is unresolved. This CDR3 is 13 amino acids long. Germline CDR1 is SGHAT and CDR2 is FQDESV (reference sequence). Trimming took off 6 bases at V and 4 bases at J, with 12 bases between the two ends. CDR3 protein: CASRLPGSTEAFF. CDR3 DNA: TGTGCCAGCAGACTCCCGGGCAGCACTGAAGCTTTCTTT.